Following are 21 T cell receptor beta chains from one sample sequenced in a study of T-cell reconstitution after alpha-beta-depleted transplantation in children. Preparation of the TCRbeta library involved a method that used unique molecular identifiers. MiXCR was run by TCRdb on the PCR reads, yielding one entry per CDR3 protein. The sample holds about 600,000 distinct CDR3 sequences, roughly a tenth seen once. The sample consisted of PBMCs from the stem cell graft donor, taken from the stem cell graft. Receptors were obtained from a human donor who donated a stem cell graft to a child with acute myeloid leukemia.

This clonotype has at least ten counts. V usage is TRBV29-1 and J usage is TRBJ2-4, with unresolved D. Per the germline V gene, CDR1 is SQVTM and CDR2 is ANQGSEA. Trimming pared 4 bases from V and 0 bases from J, leaving 13 bases between. The length of the CDR3 is 15 residues. CDR3 bases: TGCAGCGTTGGAGAGACGCACATAGCCAAAAACATTCAGTACTTC. Its protein product is CSVGETHIAKNIQYF.

This clonotype was seen more than once but under ten times. The rearrangement links TRBV6-2 or TRBV6-3 to TRBJ2-1; D not resolved. The length of the CDR3 is 14 residues. V lost 7 bases and J 6 bases, leaving 16 bases between the germline ends. Germline CDR1 reads MNHEY; CDR2 reads SVGEGT. The DNA for the CDR3 is TGTGCCAGCACGGAGTTAGTAACCGGCAATGAGCAGTTCTTC. It is translated as CASTELVTGNEQFF.

This clonotype has more than one count but fewer than ten. CDR3 in DNA: TGTGCCAGCAGTTCCCAGTGGAGGGAAGATGAGCAGTTCTTC. It is translated as CASSSQWREDEQFF. The chain links TRBV7-2 to TRBJ2-1, with a possible D match to TRBD2 (6 bases). Germline V gives CDR1 SGHTA, CDR2 FQGNSA. The CDR3 spans 14 residues. Trimming removed 6 bases from V and 8 bases from J, with 17 bases in between.

This clonotype was counted many times. V is TRBV4-2 and J is TRBJ2-5; TRBD2 matches 8 bases. V was pared by 0 bases and J by 7 bases, with 7 bases of the junction left unmatched. CDR1 and CDR2 (germline): LGHNA, YNFKEQ. The CDR3 length is 15 residues. CDR3 nucleotides: TGTGCCAGCAGCCAAGATATGACTAGCGAGGGGACCCAGTACTTC. Translating gives CASSQDMTSEGTQYF.

In this sample, this clonotype turned up many times. The gene calls are TRBV27 and TRBJ1-6; D gene uncertain. Germline V gene sequence: CDR1 MNHEY, CDR2 SMNVEV (reference sequence). The ends were cut back, 8 bases at V and 0 bases at J, with 5 bases in the middle. The CDR3 runs 13 residues. The CDR3 sequence is CASGNSYNSPLHF. The CDR3 DNA is TGTGCCAGCGGGAACTCCTATAATTCACCCCTCCACTTT.

This clonotype was seen a few times. The chain links TRBV11-3 to TRBJ2-7; 11 bases agree with TRBD2. Germline lookup yields CDR1 SGHNT and CDR2 YENEEA. The CDR3 has 14 residues. Trimming cost V 6 bases and J 3 bases; bases outside gene matches: 4. CDR3 DNA: TGTGCCAGCAGTCAACTAGCGGGGGACTACGAGCAGTACTTC. Translating it yields CASSQLAGDYEQYF.

This chain connects TRBV5-5 to TRBJ2-1, with TRBD1 matching over 7 bases. Per the germline V gene, CDR1 is SGHKS and CDR2 is YYEKEE (reference sequence). The CDR3 is 16 amino acids. With 3 bases clipped from V and 8 bases from J, the junction kept 14 bases outside the gene matches. CDR3 residues: CASSSEGGLVADEQFF. The CDR3 DNA is TGTGCCAGCAGCTCCGAAGGGGGCTTAGTGGCGGATGAGCAGTTCTTC. Full variable domain (remainder filled in from reference TRBV5-5 and TRBJ2-1): DAGVTQSPTHLIKTRGQQVTLRCSPISGHKSVSWYQQVLGQGPQFIFQYYEKEERGRGNFPDRFSARQFPNYSSELNVNALLLGDSALYLCASSSEGGLVADEQFFGPGTRLTVL.

This clonotype was detected a few times. J is TRBJ2-5 and V is TRBV24-1; D gene ambiguous. V was cut by 5 bases and J by 1 base, with 7 bases left in between. Germline-derived CDR1 and CDR2 are KGHDR and SFDVKD. CDR3 size: 13 residues. The CDR3 protein is CATSGRAQETQYF. The CDR3 DNA follows: TGTGCCACCAGTGGTCGCGCCCAAGAGACCCAGTACTTC.

This clonotype has a handful of counts. This chain uses TRBV10-3 with TRBJ1-5; 7 bases map to TRBD1. CDR1 and CDR2 (germline): ENHRY, SYGVKD. CDR3 size: 14 residues. Germline trimming cut 6 bases from V and 4 bases from J; bases unmatched to any gene: 6. CDR3 DNA sequence: TGTGCCATCAGGGGGGACAGCCCTAATCAGCCCCAGCATTTT. This translates into CAIRGDSPNQPQHF.

About this clonotype itself: The CDR3 does not end in the conserved phenylalanine or tryptophan, so this is likely a read error. V gene TRBV12-3 or TRBV12-4 combines with J gene TRBJ2-5; no clear D gene. CDR3 size: 12 residues. V lost 5 bases, J lost 4 bases, and 8 bases lay in between. The CDR3 DNA reads as TGTGCCAGCAGTCCCACGGGAGAGACCCAGTACTTA. Translating it yields CASSPTGETQYL.

This chain uses TRBV9 with TRBJ2-1; D gene ambiguous. The CDR3 runs to 15 residues. CDR1 is SGDLS, CDR2 YYNGEE, per germline. V gave up 4 bases and J gave up 6 bases, with 17 bases separating them. The CDR3 here is CASSTSDHLSNEQFF. The CDR3 region has the DNA TGTGCCAGCAGCACCTCCGACCATCTCTCCAATGAGCAGTTCTTC. Combining the CDR3 with reference TRBV9 and TRBJ2-1 gives the whole variable domain DSGVTQTPKHLITATGQRVTLRCSPRSGDLSVYWYQQSLDQGLQFLIQYYNGEERAKGNILERFSAQQFPDLHSELNLSSLELGDSALYFCASSTSDHLSNEQFFGPGTRLTVL.

This clonotype showed up just a few times. CDR3 DNA sequence: TGTGCCAGCAGCGCGATGATGTTACAAGAGACCCAGTACTTC. This translates into CASSAMMLQETQYF. The chain is built from TRBV7-9 and TRBJ2-5; no definite D call. This CDR3 region has 14 residues. V lost 5 bases and J 2 bases, leaving 12 bases between the germline ends. Germline V lookup: CDR1 SEHNR, CDR2 FQNEAQ (reference sequence). Filled out from reference TRBV7-9 and TRBJ2-5, the complete variable domain reads DTGVSQNPRHKITKRGQNVTFRCDPISEHNRLYWYRQTLGQGPEFLTYFQNEAQLEKSRLLSDRFSAERPKGSFSTLEIQRTEQGDSAMYLCASSAMMLQETQYFGPGTRLLVL.

The chain has TRBV27 and TRBJ1-2; D is undetermined. The V gene's germline CDR1 is MNHEY and CDR2 SMNVEV (reference sequence). V dropped 6 bases and J dropped 2 bases, with 10 bases sitting between them. The CDR3 runs to 13 residues. CDR3 amino acids: CASSSRPNYGYTF. CDR3 bases: TGTGCCAGCAGCTCCCGCCCGAACTATGGCTACACCTTC.

This clonotype was detected many times. The chain couples TRBV4-2 to TRBJ2-1; TRBD2 aligns across 8 bases. Germline trimming cut 8 bases from V and 3 bases from J; bases unmatched to any gene: 9. The CDR3 extends over 15 amino acids. Looked up from germline, CDR1 is LGHNA and CDR2 is YNFKEQ. In nucleotides, the CDR3 is TGTGCCAGCCCGATAGCGGGATTTGGCTACAATGAGCAGTTCTTC. Amino acid sequence: CASPIAGFGYNEQFF.

The V call is TRBV5-1, the J call TRBJ1-5, with 10 bases identical to TRBD1. The CDR3 extends over 17 amino acids. Germline V CDR1 and CDR2: SGHRS, YFSETQ. V was clipped by 0 bases and J by 7 bases; unmatched bases: 10. This CDR3 is CASSLGDRGSSGQPQHF. The CDR3 region has the DNA TGCGCCAGCAGCTTGGGGGACAGGGGTTCTTCAGGGCAGCCCCAGCATTTT. Full variable domain (rest looked up from reference TRBV5-1 and TRBJ1-5): KAGVTQTPRYLIKTRGQQVTLSCSPISGHRSVSWYQQTPGQGLQFLFEYFSETQRNKGNFPGRFSGRQFSNSRSEMNVSTLELGDSALYLCASSLGDRGSSGQPQHFGDGTRLSIL.

This clonotype showed up many times. The chain links TRBV20-1 to TRBJ2-5; weak D call: TRBD2 (6 bases). This CDR3 has 13 residues. V was pared by 0 bases and J by 6 bases, with 11 bases between. Germline V gene sequence: CDR1 DFQATT, CDR2 SNEGSKA (reference sequence). The chain's CDR3 is CSARDEGRKTQYF. As DNA, the CDR3 is TGCAGTGCTAGAGACGAGGGGAGGAAGACCCAGTACTTC.

The chain is built from TRBV20-1 and TRBJ2-3; D uncertain. This CDR3 contains 15 residues. Germline CDR1 and CDR2: DFQATT and SNEGSKA (reference sequence). V gave up 1 base and J gave up 4 bases, with 15 bases separating them. CDR3 DNA: TGCAGTGCTAGAGTCGCCAGGATCAATGCAGATACGCAGTATTTT. Its translation: CSARVARINADTQYF.

This clonotype came up a few times. The rearrangement joins TRBV6-1 to TRBJ2-1; 7 bases fit TRBD2. Germline CDR1 and CDR2: MNHNS and SASEGT. The CDR3 consists of 14 residues. The V and J ends lost 5 bases and 3 bases, in that order; junction bases with no gene match: 4. The CDR3 sequence is CASSPTSDYNEQFF. The CDR3 DNA is TGTGCCAGCAGTCCTACTAGCGACTACAATGAGCAGTTCTTC.

This chain uses TRBV20-1 with TRBJ2-3; maybe TRBD1 (5 bases). V lost 1 base, J lost 1 base, and 12 bases lay in between. The germline gives CDR1 DFQATT, CDR2 SNEGSKA (reference sequence). The CDR3 totals 15 residues. The CDR3, as DNA: TGCAGTGCTAGAGCCCCAGGGCTCGGCACAGATACGCAGTATTTT. Protein: CSARAPGLGTDTQYF.

The rearrangement links TRBV6-5 to TRBJ2-2; 7 bases match TRBD2. The junction had 4 bases not matched to a gene; V was cut back by 7 bases and J by 5 bases. This CDR3 contains 13 residues. CDR1 and CDR2 (germline): MNHEY, SVGAGI. CDR3 sequence (DNA): TGTGCCAGCATTTATAGCGGGACCGGGGAGCTGTTTTTT. Translation: CASIYSGTGELFF.

This clonotype was recorded a few times. The V gene is TRBV9, the J gene TRBJ2-3, with TRBD2 matching over 7 bases. The CDR3 loop spans 15 amino acids. V dropped 6 bases and J dropped 1; count of bases not matched to a gene: 8. CDR1 and CDR2 (germline): SGDLS, YYNGEE. In nucleotides, the CDR3 is TGTGCCAGCAACTGGGCGGGAGAGGGCACAGATACGCAGTATTTT. The encoded protein is CASNWAGEGTDTQYF. The entire variable domain, with the rest obtained from reference TRBV9 and TRBJ2-3, is as follows: DSGVTQTPKHLITATGQRVTLRCSPRSGDLSVYWYQQSLDQGLQFLIQYYNGEERAKGNILERFSAQQFPDLHSELNLSSLELGDSALYFCASNWAGEGTDTQYFGPGTRLTVL.